The 8 T cell receptor beta chains below all came from one sample that was sequenced in a study of blood T cell repertoires in COVID-19. Assay: immunoSEQ multiplex PCR; the TCRdb copy retains only in-frame clones and omits some. The sample shows around 300,000 clones, around 87% of them seen only once. The sequenced material came from PBMCs or T cells enriched from blood (not recorded which). These receptors all come from a woman under 30 with acute COVID-19.

V is TRBV5-1 and J is TRBJ1-1; TRBD1 aligns across 7 bases. J lost 1 base, V lost 4 bases, and 10 bases had no gene match. This CDR3 is 16 amino acids long. CDR1 and CDR2 (germline): SGHRS, YFSETQ. The DNA for the CDR3 is TGCGCCAGCAGCACCGGACAGGCGGGGGGGAACACTGAAGCTTTCTTT. Amino acids: CASSTGQAGGNTEAFF.

Only one count was recorded for this clone. The CDR3 DNA is TGTGCCAGCAGCTCAAGGGTGGGACTAGTCTACAATGAGCAGTTCTTC. Translation: CASSSRVGLVYNEQFF. This chain links TRBV11-2 with TRBJ2-1, with 8 nucleotides matching TRBD2. The germline CDR1 and CDR2 sequences are SGHAT and FQNNGV. Unmatched junction bases numbered 8, after V lost 4 bases and J lost 3 bases. The CDR3 is 16 residues long.

J is TRBJ2-1 and V is TRBV2, with TRBD2 matching 10 bases. CDR1 and CDR2 (germline): SNHLY, FYNNEI. The CDR3 spans 16 residues. V gave up 6 bases and J gave up 6 bases; unmatched junction bases: 11. The CDR3 region has the DNA TGTGCCAGCAGCAGATTTAGCGGGAGGCGTCGCAATGAGCAGTTCTTC. It specifies CASSRFSGRRRNEQFF.

This chain links TRBV10-3 with TRBJ2-1; TRBD2 matches at 7 bases. Germline assignment: CDR1 ENHRY and CDR2 SYGVKD. J was trimmed by 3 bases and V by 2 bases; bases with no gene match: 4. CDR3 length: 15 residues. The CDR3 reads CAISEPREYYNEQFF. The CDR3 coding sequence is TGTGCCATCAGTGAGCCGCGGGAGTACTACAATGAGCAGTTCTTC.

The chain links TRBV21-1 to TRBJ2-1; the table's D gene call, TRBD2, was not cross checked with the DNA. TRBV21-1 is tagged as a pseudogene. The length of the CDR3 is 19 residues. The chain's CDR3 is CASSSPTSGGLLFHNEQFF. The CDR3, as DNA: TGTGCCAGCAGCTCGCCGACTAGCGGGGGTCTCCTATTCCATAATGAGCAGTTCTTC.

The chain joins TRBV5-1 to TRBJ2-5; D is perhaps TRBD2 (7 bases). Per the germline V gene, CDR1 is SGHRS and CDR2 is YFSETQ. V was trimmed by 4 bases and J by 5 bases, leaving 15 bases between them. The CDR3 runs 14 residues. Here the CDR3 reads CASSGGGSFETQYF. The CDR3 DNA sequence: TGCGCCAGCAGCGGGGGCGGGAGCTTTGAGACCCAGTACTTC. Filled out from reference TRBV5-1 and TRBJ2-5, the complete variable domain reads KAGVTQTPRYLIKTRGQQVTLSCSPISGHRSVSWYQQTPGQGLQFLFEYFSETQRNKGNFPGRFSGRQFSNSRSEMNVSTLELGDSALYLCASSGGGSFETQYFGPGTRLLVL.

The chain carries TRBV9 and TRBJ2-3; the D gene is possibly TRBD2 (6 bases). The V end was cut by 3 bases, the J end by 1 base, with 21 bases between. The CDR3 spans 18 residues. Per germline, CDR1 SGDLS and CDR2 YYNGEE. The CDR3: CASSAPASGGARTDTQYF. The CDR3 DNA reads as TGTGCCAGCAGCGCCCCCGCGTCCGGCGGGGCCCGCACAGATACGCAGTATTTT. The whole variable domain, filled in from reference TRBV9 and TRBJ2-3, reads DSGVTQTPKHLITATGQRVTLRCSPRSGDLSVYWYQQSLDQGLQFLIQYYNGEERAKGNILERFSAQQFPDLHSELNLSSLELGDSALYFCASSAPASGGARTDTQYFGPGTRLTVL.

The chain couples TRBV5-4 to TRBJ2-7; 8 bases match TRBD1. The CDR3 contains 13 residues. From germline, CDR1 is SGHNT and CDR2 YYREEE (reference sequence). V was clipped by 3 bases and J by 6 bases; unmatched bases: 5. As DNA, the CDR3 is TGTGCCAGCAGCTCAACGACAGGGGCCGAGCAGTACTTC. Residues: CASSSTTGAEQYF. Full variable domain (missing parts from reference TRBV5-4 and TRBJ2-7): ETGVTQSPTHLIKTRGQQVTLRCSSQSGHNTVSWYQQALGQGPQFIFQYYREEENGRGNFPPRFSGLQFPNYSSELNVNALELDDSALYLCASSSTTGAEQYFGPGTRLTVT.